This TCR beta chain is drawn from a study of T-cell reconstitution after alpha-beta-depleted transplantation in children. As it was prepared, the TCRbeta library received unique molecular identifiers. MiXCR, run by TCRdb on the PCR reads, gives a single entry per CDR3 protein. The sample contains some 840,000 distinct CDR3 sequences, approximately 15% of which appear only once. Whole-study findings and limits: One year post-transplant, T-cell counts and diversity were largely derived from T cells produced anew. Some patients owed their high day-60 TCRbeta diversity to surviving recipient T cells and thymic progenitors. Expanded graft clones, several hundred of them, were reportedly the source of alpha-beta T cells about two months after transplant.

About this clonotype: Its antigen is currently unknown.

Germline CDR1 is SEHNR and CDR2 is FQNEAQ (reference sequence). V was shortened by 4 bases and J by 1 base, with 10 bases between the two germline ends. This CDR3 contains 15 residues. The sequence came from a male patient aged 5 to 17 who had a stem cell transplant for acute lymphoblastic leukemia, so the T cells may come from the graft donor. Sequencing was performed on PBMCs, mostly from graft donor cells, taken 360 days after TCRalphabeta/CD19-depleted stem cell transplant. The chain is built from TRBV7-9 and TRBJ2-2; D is perhaps TRBD1 (5 bases). The CDR3 sequence: CASSSRQKNTGELFF. As DNA, the CDR3 is TGTGCCAGCAGCTCAAGACAGAAGAACACCGGGGAGCTGTTTTTT.